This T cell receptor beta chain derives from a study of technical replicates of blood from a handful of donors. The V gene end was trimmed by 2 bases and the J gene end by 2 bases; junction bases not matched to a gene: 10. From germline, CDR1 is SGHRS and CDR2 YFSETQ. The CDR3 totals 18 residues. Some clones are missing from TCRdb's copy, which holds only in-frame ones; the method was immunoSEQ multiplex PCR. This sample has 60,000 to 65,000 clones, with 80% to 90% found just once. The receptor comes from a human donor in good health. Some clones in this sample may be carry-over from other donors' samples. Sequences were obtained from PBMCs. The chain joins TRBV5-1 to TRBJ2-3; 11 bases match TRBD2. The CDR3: CASSLIPGLAATTDTQYF. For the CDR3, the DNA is TGCGCCAGCAGCTTAATACCGGGACTAGCGGCTACCACAGATACGCAGTATTTT.